The text below deals with one T cell receptor beta chain. The sample comes from a study of blood T cell repertoires in COVID-19. Study background: Sites across the United States, Italy and Spain contributed samples from acute and convalescent COVID-19.

Profiling relied on immunoSEQ multiplex PCR, and the TCRdb table lists in-frame clones only, not all of them. The data contain 100,000 to 150,000 clones, about 89% of them seen just once; the ten biggest clones take up around 19%. CDR1 is LGHDT and CDR2 is YNNKEL in the germline V gene (reference sequence). There are 18 residues in the CDR3. V gave up 0 bases and J gave up 5 bases; unmatched junction bases: 13. This receptor was taken from a man aged 50 to 60 with active or convalescent COVID-19. The sequenced sample was peripheral blood. The chain couples TRBV3-1 (or the pseudogene TRBV3-2) to TRBJ1-2, with TRBD1 identical over 9 bases. CDR3 amino acids: CASSQDWGEHRGPYGYTF. CDR3 nucleotide sequence: TGTGCCAGCAGCCAAGATTGGGGTGAGCACAGGGGGCCGTATGGCTACACCTTC.